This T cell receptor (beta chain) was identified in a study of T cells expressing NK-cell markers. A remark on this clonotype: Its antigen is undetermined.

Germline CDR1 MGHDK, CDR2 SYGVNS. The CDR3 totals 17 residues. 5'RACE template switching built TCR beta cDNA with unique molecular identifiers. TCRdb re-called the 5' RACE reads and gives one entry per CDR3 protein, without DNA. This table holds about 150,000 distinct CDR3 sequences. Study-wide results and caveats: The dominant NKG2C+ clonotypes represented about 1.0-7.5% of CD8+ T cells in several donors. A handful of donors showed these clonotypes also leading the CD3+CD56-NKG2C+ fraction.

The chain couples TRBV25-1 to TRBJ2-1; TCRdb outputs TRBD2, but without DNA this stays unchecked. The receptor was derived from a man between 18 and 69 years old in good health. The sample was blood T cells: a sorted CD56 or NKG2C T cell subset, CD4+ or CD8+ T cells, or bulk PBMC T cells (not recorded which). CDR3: CASSEGETSGYYNEQFF.